Listed below are T cell receptor beta chains from one sample, sequenced in a study of shared clonotypes between healthy human individuals. Only in-frame clones appear in the TCRdb table, and some are missing; sequencing was by immunoSEQ multiplex PCR. The repertoire holds hundreds of thousands of clones, with about 98% as singletons. The sequenced sample was naive CD8+ T cells sorted from blood. Source of these receptors: a man in his thirties or forties in good health. CDR3s include the opening cysteine and the closing phenylalanine or tryptophan. Fields, in order: V gene, D gene, J gene, clone size, CDR3 protein, CDR3 DNA. D genes are given only for firm matches. Rows give clone size only sometimes, using once, few, many, or a class for an expanded clone.

v_call: TRBV7-6
d_call: .
j_call: TRBJ2-2
clone_size: .
cdr3_aa: CASSPTVGLNYRGTGELFF
cdr3_nt: TGTGCCAGCAGCCCCACCGTGGGCCTGAACTATCGGGGCACCGGGGAGCTGTTTTTT

v_call: TRBV6-6
d_call: TRBD2
j_call: TRBJ2-7
clone_size: .
cdr3_aa: CASSYSAGSEQYF
cdr3_nt: TGTGCCAGCAGTTACTCAGCGGGGTCCGAGCAGTACTTC

v_call: TRBV5-6
d_call: .
j_call: TRBJ1-2
clone_size: .
cdr3_aa: CASSNSPIGQHYGYTF
cdr3_nt: TGTGCCAGCAGCAATAGCCCTATCGGACAGCACTATGGCTACACCTTC

v_call: TRBV27
d_call: .
j_call: TRBJ2-1
clone_size: once
cdr3_aa: CASSVLLDGDEQFF
cdr3_nt: TGTGCCAGCAGCGTCCTCCTCGACGGTGATGAGCAGTTCTTC

v_call: TRBV4-3
d_call: .
j_call: TRBJ1-1
clone_size: .
cdr3_aa: CASSQDRGRHTEAFF
cdr3_nt: TGCGCCAGCAGCCAAGATCGGGGGAGACACACTGAAGCTTTCTTT

v_call: TRBV19
d_call: .
j_call: TRBJ1-3
clone_size: once
cdr3_aa: CASRDFYSGNTIYF
cdr3_nt: TGTGCCTCGAGGGACTTCTACTCTGGAAACACCATATATTTT

v_call: TRBV10-2
d_call: .
j_call: TRBJ1-3
clone_size: .
cdr3_aa: CASSDVHAGNTIYF
cdr3_nt: TGCGCCAGCAGTGATGTGCATGCTGGAAACACCATATATTTT

v_call: TRBV9
d_call: .
j_call: TRBJ1-2
clone_size: .
cdr3_aa: CASSPSVLANYGYTF
cdr3_nt: TGTGCCAGCAGCCCCAGCGTCCTAGCTAACTATGGCTACACCTTC

v_call: TRBV9
d_call: .
j_call: TRBJ1-5
clone_size: once
cdr3_aa: CASSRYSNQPQHF
cdr3_nt: TGTGCCAGCAGCAGGTATAGCAATCAGCCCCAGCATTTT

v_call: TRBV23-1
d_call: .
j_call: TRBJ1-2
clone_size: .
cdr3_aa: CASSQSWVYYGYTF
cdr3_nt: TGCGCCAGCAGTCAATCGTGGGTCTACTATGGCTACACCTTC

v_call: TRBV28
d_call: .
j_call: TRBJ1-5
clone_size: .
cdr3_aa: CASSPGPGAGKPQHF
cdr3_nt: TGTGCCAGCAGCCCTGGCCCCGGGGCGGGGAAGCCCCAGCATTTT

v_call: TRBV27
d_call: .
j_call: TRBJ2-1
clone_size: once
cdr3_aa: CASSFAGAEQFF
cdr3_nt: TGTGCCAGCAGTTTTGCTGGAGCTGAGCAGTTCTTC

v_call: TRBV27
d_call: .
j_call: TRBJ2-1
clone_size: .
cdr3_aa: CASSLSVAPGYNEQFF
cdr3_nt: TGTGCCAGCAGTTTATCGGTTGCTCCGGGATACAATGAGCAGTTCTTC

v_call: TRBV28
d_call: .
j_call: TRBJ1-5
clone_size: .
cdr3_aa: CASAEGNQPQHF
cdr3_nt: TGTGCCAGCGCTGAGGGTAATCAGCCCCAGCATTTT

v_call: TRBV5-8
d_call: .
j_call: TRBJ2-1
clone_size: .
cdr3_aa: CASSLAWGASNNEQFF
cdr3_nt: TGTGCCAGCAGCTTGGCCTGGGGGGCAAGTAACAATGAGCAGTTCTTC

v_call: TRBV13
d_call: TRBD1
j_call: TRBJ2-7
clone_size: .
cdr3_aa: CASSSGGQGQRYEQYF
cdr3_nt: TGTGCCAGCAGCTCCGGCGGACAGGGTCAAAGGTACGAGCAGTACTTC

v_call: TRBV30
d_call: .
j_call: TRBJ2-3
clone_size: once
cdr3_aa: CAWSVGITDTQYF
cdr3_nt: TGTGCCTGGAGTGTTGGGATCACAGATACGCAGTATTTT

v_call: TRBV30
d_call: .
j_call: TRBJ2-7
clone_size: .
cdr3_aa: CAWSGEGRTWYEQYF
cdr3_nt: TGTGCCTGGAGCGGTGAGGGGCGGACATGGTACGAGCAGTACTTC

v_call: TRBV19
d_call: TRBD1
j_call: TRBJ1-1
clone_size: .
cdr3_aa: CASSIFGTGVVNTEAFF
cdr3_nt: TGTGCCAGTAGTATTTTTGGGACAGGGGTAGTGAACACTGAAGCTTTCTTT

v_call: TRBV7-6
d_call: TRBD1
j_call: TRBJ2-1
clone_size: few
cdr3_aa: CAIGGTGGSWNEQFF
cdr3_nt: TGTGCCATTGGAGGGACAGGGGGGTCCTGGAATGAGCAGTTCTTC

v_call: TRBV11-3
d_call: .
j_call: TRBJ2-3
clone_size: .
cdr3_aa: CASSSTPGSLDTQYF
cdr3_nt: TGTGCCAGCAGCTCCACCCCGGGCAGTCTTGATACGCAGTATTTT

v_call: TRBV10-1
d_call: .
j_call: TRBJ2-7
clone_size: once
cdr3_aa: CASSESAGPTYEQYF
cdr3_nt: TGCGCCAGCAGTGAGTCGGCAGGCCCAACCTACGAGCAGTACTTC

v_call: TRBV13
d_call: .
j_call: TRBJ1-1
clone_size: .
cdr3_aa: CASSLVTAEAFF
cdr3_nt: TGTGCCAGCAGCTTAGTTACCGCTGAAGCTTTCTTT

v_call: TRBV4-3
d_call: TRBD2
j_call: TRBJ2-3
clone_size: .
cdr3_aa: CASSQDWVVAGGTDTQYF
cdr3_nt: TGCGCCAGCAGCCAAGATTGGGTAGTAGCGGGAGGCACAGATACGCAGTATTTT

v_call: TRBV7-9
d_call: TRBD1
j_call: TRBJ2-7
clone_size: once
cdr3_aa: CASSLGGQLPYEQYF
cdr3_nt: TGTGCCAGCAGCTTAGGGGGACAGCTACCCTACGAGCAGTACTTC

v_call: TRBV6-5
d_call: .
j_call: TRBJ1-5
clone_size: .
cdr3_aa: CASGSQPQHF
cdr3_nt: TGTGCCAGTGGCTCTCAGCCCCAGCATTTT

v_call: TRBV7-8
d_call: .
j_call: TRBJ1-1
clone_size: .
cdr3_aa: CASSLGVLNTEAFF
cdr3_nt: TGTGCCAGCAGCTTAGGCGTCCTGAACACTGAAGCTTTCTTT

v_call: TRBV29-1
d_call: .
j_call: TRBJ2-4
clone_size: .
cdr3_aa: CSVVEGTKNIQYF
cdr3_nt: TGCAGCGTTGTGGAGGGGACCAAAAACATTCAGTACTTC

v_call: TRBV9
d_call: TRBD2
j_call: TRBJ2-1
clone_size: .
cdr3_aa: CASSAQTSGGYNEQFF
cdr3_nt: TGTGCCAGCAGCGCGCAGACTAGCGGGGGGTACAATGAGCAGTTCTTC

v_call: TRBV5-1
d_call: TRBD2
j_call: TRBJ2-1
clone_size: .
cdr3_aa: CASSLAQLQGLAGGRNEQFF
cdr3_nt: TGCGCCAGCAGCTTGGCCCAACTCCAAGGACTAGCGGGAGGCCGCAATGAGCAGTTCTTC

v_call: TRBV29-1
d_call: .
j_call: TRBJ1-2
clone_size: .
cdr3_aa: CSVGQNYGYTF
cdr3_nt: TGCAGCGTTGGACAGAACTATGGCTACACCTTC

v_call: TRBV5-4
d_call: .
j_call: TRBJ1-4
clone_size: .
cdr3_aa: CASSLTSRGPANEKLFF
cdr3_nt: TGTGCCAGCAGCTTGACCTCGAGGGGTCCGGCTAATGAAAAACTGTTTTTT

v_call: TRBV4-3
d_call: .
j_call: TRBJ2-7
clone_size: once
cdr3_aa: CASSQDRTNYEQYF
cdr3_nt: TGCGCCAGCAGCCAAGATCGGACAAACTACGAGCAGTACTTC

v_call: TRBV6-5
d_call: .
j_call: TRBJ2-7
clone_size: .
cdr3_aa: CASSQVADEQYF
cdr3_nt: TGTGCCAGCAGTCAGGTAGCTGACGAGCAGTACTTC

v_call: TRBV7-9
d_call: .
j_call: TRBJ1-1
clone_size: .
cdr3_aa: CASSLAPTVQNTEAFF
cdr3_nt: TGTGCCAGCAGCTTAGCCCCGACAGTACAGAACACTGAAGCTTTCTTT

v_call: TRBV27
d_call: .
j_call: TRBJ2-2
clone_size: .
cdr3_aa: CASSLISVTGGSGELFF
cdr3_nt: TGTGCCAGCAGTTTAATATCGGTGACAGGTGGCTCTGGGGAGCTGTTTTTT

v_call: TRBV9
d_call: TRBD2
j_call: TRBJ2-7
clone_size: .
cdr3_aa: CASSVNSGSAYEQYF
cdr3_nt: TGTGCCAGCAGCGTAAACAGCGGGAGTGCCTACGAGCAGTACTTC

v_call: TRBV2
d_call: .
j_call: TRBJ2-5
clone_size: .
cdr3_aa: CASSEFPLPGETQYF
cdr3_nt: TGTGCCAGCAGTGAATTTCCCCTTCCTGGAGAGACCCAGTACTTC

v_call: TRBV6-1
d_call: .
j_call: TRBJ1-5
clone_size: .
cdr3_aa: CASISGNQPQHF
cdr3_nt: TGTGCCAGCATCTCCGGCAATCAGCCCCAGCATTTT

v_call: TRBV7-8
d_call: .
j_call: TRBJ2-7
clone_size: .
cdr3_aa: CASSLGSYEQYF
cdr3_nt: TGTGCCAGCAGCCTAGGCAGCTACGAGCAGTACTTC

v_call: TRBV29-1
d_call: TRBD2
j_call: TRBJ2-3
clone_size: .
cdr3_aa: CSVLAGGITDTQYF
cdr3_nt: TGCAGCGTTCTAGCGGGAGGTATCACAGATACGCAGTATTTT

v_call: TRBV15
d_call: TRBD2
j_call: TRBJ2-7
clone_size: .
cdr3_aa: CATSRVAGVVEQYF
cdr3_nt: TGTGCCACCAGCAGAGTAGCGGGAGTAGTCGAGCAGTACTTC

v_call: TRBV12-5
d_call: TRBD2
j_call: TRBJ2-1
clone_size: .
cdr3_aa: CASGLVLGSGLAQFF
cdr3_nt: TGTGCTAGTGGTTTGGTATTGGGATCGGGACTAGCGCAGTTCTTC

v_call: TRBV11-2
d_call: .
j_call: TRBJ2-7
clone_size: .
cdr3_aa: CASSLNALGTYEQYF
cdr3_nt: TGTGCCAGCAGCTTAAACGCATTAGGGACGTACGAGCAGTACTTC

v_call: TRBV7-9
d_call: TRBD1
j_call: TRBJ2-1
clone_size: once
cdr3_aa: CASSDQTGPIEQFF
cdr3_nt: TGTGCCAGCAGCGACCAGACAGGGCCTATTGAGCAGTTCTTC

v_call: TRBV6-6
d_call: TRBD2
j_call: TRBJ2-3
clone_size: .
cdr3_aa: CASSPPAGDWTDTQYF
cdr3_nt: TGTGCCAGCAGTCCCCCAGCGGGAGATTGGACAGATACGCAGTATTTT

v_call: TRBV27
d_call: .
j_call: TRBJ2-7
clone_size: once
cdr3_aa: CASSLLSSVHEQYF
cdr3_nt: TGTGCCAGCAGTTTATTATCTAGCGTACACGAGCAGTACTTC

v_call: TRBV11-1
d_call: .
j_call: TRBJ2-7
clone_size: once
cdr3_aa: CASSLETMHEQYF
cdr3_nt: TGTGCCAGCAGCTTAGAGACGATGCACGAGCAGTACTTC

v_call: TRBV11-2
d_call: TRBD1
j_call: TRBJ2-7
clone_size: .
cdr3_aa: CASSLGPGQGAYEQYF
cdr3_nt: TGTGCCAGCAGCTTAGGTCCGGGACAGGGGGCCTACGAGCAGTACTTC

v_call: TRBV27
d_call: TRBD1
j_call: TRBJ2-6
clone_size: few
cdr3_aa: CASSLLGQGAPTGANVLTF
cdr3_nt: TGTGCCAGCAGTTTATTAGGACAGGGGGCGCCTACTGGGGCCAACGTCCTGACTTTC

v_call: TRBV9
d_call: .
j_call: TRBJ2-2
clone_size: .
cdr3_aa: CASSQLQGQWVTGELFF
cdr3_nt: TGTGCCAGCAGCCAACTACAGGGTCAGTGGGTAACCGGGGAGCTGTTTTTT

v_call: TRBV11-3
d_call: .
j_call: TRBJ2-3
clone_size: .
cdr3_aa: CASNTDTQYF
cdr3_nt: TGTGCCAGCAACACAGATACGCAGTATTTT

v_call: TRBV9
d_call: .
j_call: TRBJ1-1
clone_size: .
cdr3_aa: CASSVGSRGRTEAFF
cdr3_nt: TGTGCCAGCAGCGTCGGATCTCGGGGGCGAACTGAAGCTTTCTTT